The text below deals with one TCR beta chain. Libraries were prepared by immunoSEQ multiplex PCR; TCRdb keeps only in-frame clonotypes and omits some of them. The sample consists of around 97,000 clones, roughly nine tenths of them appearing once. This CDR3 comprises 15 residues. CDR1 and CDR2 (germline): SGHRS, YFSETQ. The trim removed 4 bases at V and 1 base at J, leaving 4 bases unmatched. This specimen comes from a study of T cell changes during pregnancy in multiple sclerosis. This clonotype was sampled from a female donor with multiple sclerosis, enrolled in a pregnancy study. Sequencing was performed on peripheral blood, taken after pregnancy. The J gene is TRBJ2-7, the V gene TRBV5-1; 11 nucleotides match TRBD2. CDR3 nucleotides: TGCGCCAGCAGCCCAAGGACTAGCGGGTCCTACGAGCAGTACTTC. This gives the protein CASSPRTSGSYEQYF.